This T cell receptor beta chain came from a study of T cells after somatic rescue of genetic block. This clone was observed once. Trimming removed 11 bases from V and 6 bases from J; junction bases left unmatched: 6. The CDR3 has 12 amino acids. Germline-derived CDR1 and CDR2 are ENHRY and SYGVKD. Data came from immunoSEQ multiplex PCR; TCRdb stores just in-frame clones and leaves some out. This table holds tens of thousands of clones, about nine tenths found once. Sequenced: peripheral blood mononuclear cells (PBMCs). The rearrangement links TRBV10-3 to TRBJ1-2, with 10 bases that match TRBD1. The receptor's source is a woman aged 18-35 years. CDR3 loop: CAARDRGDGYTF. The CDR3 nucleotides read TGTGCCGCCCGGGACAGGGGAGATGGCTACACCTTC.